The next 18 T cell receptor beta chains were all read from a single sample in a study of T cells in localized non-small cell lung cancer. Sequenced by immunoSEQ multiplex PCR; TCRdb stores in-frame clones only, minus some. The table shows some 25,000 clones, with roughly 90% occurring only once. This sample comprised PBMCs, obtained before any cancer treatment. Source of these receptors: a man aged 40 to 69 with stage II lung adenocarcinoma.

The genes are TRBV9 and TRBJ2-3; no reliable D call. Per the germline V gene, CDR1 is SGDLS and CDR2 is YYNGEE. This CDR3 has 15 amino acids. Trimming cost V 0 bases and J 1 base, with 9 bases left between them. The CDR3 DNA reads TGTGCCAGCAGCGTAGCTGTGACTGGCACAGATACGCAGTATTTT. Encoded protein: CASSVAVTGTDTQYF.

The chain is built from TRBV5-6 and TRBJ2-5; 9 positions agree with TRBD1. The CDR3 has 17 amino acids. From germline, CDR1 is SGHDT and CDR2 YYEEEE. V lost 1 base, J lost 5 bases, and 12 bases stayed unmatched. CDR3 in amino acids: CASSLLGTRDREETQYF. The CDR3 coding sequence is TGTGCCAGCAGCTTGTTGGGAACCCGGGACAGGGAGGAGACCCAGTACTTC.

The V call is TRBV9, the J call TRBJ2-3; 9 bases fit TRBD2. V lost 4 bases to trimming and J lost 3 bases; unmatched junction nucleotides: 9. Looked up from germline, CDR1 is SGDLS and CDR2 is YYNGEE. There are 16 residues in the CDR3. CDR3 DNA sequence: TGTGCCAGCAGCCCAACCGGGCGGGGGGGAACAGATACGCAGTATTTT. Encoded protein: CASSPTGRGGTDTQYF.

The genes are TRBV28 and TRBJ1-5, with D perhaps TRBD1 (6 bases). This CDR3 is 15 amino acids long. Germline values: CDR1 MDHEN, CDR2 SYDVKM. V was clipped by 10 bases and J by 4 bases, with 20 bases between them. CDR3: CATTDRGLGNQPQHF. In nucleotides, the CDR3 is TGTGCCACCACTGACCGGGGGCTAGGGAATCAGCCCCAGCATTTT.

The chain joins TRBV5-1 to TRBJ1-2; D is perhaps TRBD1 (6 bases). This CDR3 spans 13 amino acids. The germline gives CDR1 SGHRS, CDR2 YFSETQ. V lost 3 bases to trimming and J lost 8 bases, with 14 bases between them. The CDR3 here is CASSSQGFDGYTF. DNA for the CDR3: TGCGCCAGCAGCTCGCAGGGGTTCGACGGCTACACCTTC. Complete variable domain (other parts from reference TRBV5-1 and TRBJ1-2): KAGVTQTPRYLIKTRGQQVTLSCSPISGHRSVSWYQQTPGQGLQFLFEYFSETQRNKGNFPGRFSGRQFSNSRSEMNVSTLELGDSALYLCASSSQGFDGYTFGSGTRLTVV.

In DNA, the CDR3 is TGTGCCTGTATCCCGGGACTAGCGGGAGTAAGACGGAACATTCAGTACTTC. It translates to CACIPGLAGVRRNIQYF. The rearrangement joins TRBV2 to TRBJ2-4, with TRBD2 matching 14 bases. The CDR3 sequence is 17 residues long. The J segment lost 7 bases and the V segment lost 11 bases, leaving 16 bases of the junction unmatched. Germline V lookup: CDR1 SNHLY, CDR2 FYNNEI.

V gene TRBV6-1 combines with J gene TRBJ2-4; D is possibly TRBD1 or TRBD2 (5 bases each). Trimming took 7 bases from V and 4 from J, leaving 17 bases between them. The CDR3 contains 15 residues. Germline lookup yields CDR1 MNHNS and CDR2 SASEGT. CDR3 in DNA: TGTGCCAGCACCTACTCGCCGGGACCTAAAAACATTCAGTACTTC. Its protein product is CASTYSPGPKNIQYF.

J is TRBJ2-1 and V is TRBV5-1; 7 bases fit TRBD1. CDR3 length equals 15 residues. Trimming at V came to 1 base and at J to 8 bases, leaving 9 bases not matched to a gene. Germline loops: CDR1 SGHRS, CDR2 YFSETQ. CDR3 loop: CASSLPTGPRDEQFF. Written as DNA, the CDR3 is TGCGCCAGCAGCTTGCCGACAGGGCCTAGGGATGAGCAGTTCTTC.

Only a few counts were recorded for this clone. V is TRBV2 and J is TRBJ2-1; D unresolved. The CDR3 length is 10 residues. Germline V gene data show CDR1 as SNHLY and CDR2 as FYNNEI. Trimming left V 8 bases short and J 7 bases short, with 6 bases between. The CDR3 reads CASCTNEQFF. CDR3 coding DNA: TGTGCCAGCTGTACTAATGAGCAGTTCTTC. Using reference TRBV2 and TRBJ2-1 for the parts outside the CDR3, the full variable domain is EPEVTQTPSHQVTQMGQEVILRCVPISNHLYFYWYRQILGQKVEFLVSFYNNEISEKSEIFDDQFSVERPDGSNFTLKIRSTKLEDSAMYFCASCTNEQFFGPGTRLTVL.

This chain links TRBV28 with TRBJ1-2; a possible D gene is TRBD1 (5 bases). With 5 bases removed from V and 5 bases from J, the gap between germline ends came to 9 bases. Looked up from germline, CDR1 is MDHEN and CDR2 is SYDVKM. This CDR3 is 12 amino acids long. The CDR3 DNA follows: TGTGCCAGCAGTCCAAGACAGTATGGCTACACCTTC. Its translation is CASSPRQYGYTF.

This sequence joins TRBV9 and TRBJ1-2, with TRBD1 as a possible D gene (5 bases). Trimming took off 1 base at V and 5 bases at J, with 9 bases between the two ends. The germline V gene encodes CDR1 SGDLS and CDR2 YYNGEE. The CDR3 has 13 residues. In DNA form, the CDR3 reads TGTGCCAGCAGCGTAACGGGACTATATGGCTACACCTTC. Residues: CASSVTGLYGYTF.

This clone was counted only a few times. The V call is TRBV19, the J call TRBJ1-5; D not resolved. V was shortened by 2 bases and J by 2 bases, with 13 bases between the two germline ends. This CDR3 spans 16 amino acids. Germline V lookup: CDR1 LNHDA, CDR2 SQIVND (reference sequence). CDR3 DNA sequence: TGTGCCAGTAGTATACCTGCCGTGCGAGGCAATCAGCCCCAGCATTTT. It translates to CASSIPAVRGNQPQHF.

The chain joins TRBV6-4 to TRBJ2-7, with 10 bases lining up with TRBD2. The J segment lost 6 bases and the V segment lost 7 bases, leaving 12 bases of the junction unmatched. Germline values: CDR1 MRHNA, CDR2 SNTAGT. CDR3 length equals 15 residues. The CDR3: CASKERGGLRVEQYF. In DNA, the CDR3 is TGTGCCAGCAAAGAGCGGGGGGGCCTCAGGGTCGAGCAGTACTTC.

J is TRBJ2-7 and V is TRBV5-1; D is unresolved. CDR3 length: 13 amino acids. CDR1 is SGHRS and CDR2 is YFSETQ in the germline V gene. V lost 1 base and J 7 bases, leaving 12 bases between the germline ends. The CDR3 DNA reads as TGCGCCAGCAGCTTGTCTGAGGCCCGTGAGCAGTACTTC. It yields the protein CASSLSEAREQYF.

The V gene is TRBV2, the J gene TRBJ2-2, with D unresolved. Germline CDR1 and CDR2: SNHLY and FYNNEI. V lost 7 bases and J lost 4, with 13 bases in between. The CDR3 runs to 14 residues. In DNA form, the CDR3 reads TGTGCCAGCAAGTTATCAGTAGGCACCGGGGAGCTGTTTTTT. Protein product: CASKLSVGTGELFF.

V is TRBV7-2 and J is TRBJ2-3; D is unclear. Germline CDR1 is SGHTA and CDR2 is FQGNSA. This CDR3 has 12 residues. Trimming left V 3 bases short and J 7 bases short, with 8 bases between. The CDR3 loop reads CASSLSVNTQYF. The CDR3 nucleotides read TGTGCCAGCAGCTTGTCAGTAAATACGCAGTATTTT.

The chain links TRBV6-1 to TRBJ1-2; a weak D match, TRBD1 (5 bases). CDR1 is MNHNS and CDR2 is SASEGT in the germline V gene. The ends were cut back, 11 bases at V and 2 bases at J, with 12 bases in the middle. The CDR3 loop spans 12 amino acids. CDR3 in DNA: TGTGCCTGGGGGGGAAGGAACTATGGCTACACCTTC. Translated: CAWGGRNYGYTF.

V usage is TRBV11-2 and J usage is TRBJ2-1, with 9 bases fitting TRBD2. The CDR3 consists of 18 residues. Trimming at V came to 3 bases and at J to 9 bases, leaving 18 bases not matched to a gene. Germline V gene lookup returns CDR1 SGHAT and CDR2 FQNNGV. CDR3 bases: TGTGCCAGCAGCTTGGCCGGGACTAGCAATACGCTGGGGATTGAGCAGTTCTTC. This translates into CASSLAGTSNTLGIEQFF.